This is a list of T cell receptor beta chains from one sample in a study of tumor-infiltrating lymphocytes in primary liver carcinoma. TCRdb recomputed calls from the multiplex PCR reads with MiXCR, one row per CDR3 protein. The sample shows under 200,000 distinct CDR3 sequences, roughly 80% of them seen only once. Sample: tumor tissue from primary liver carcinoma. The receptors were sampled from a man aged 35-49 years with primary liver carcinoma and hepatitis B virus infection. The conserved cysteine and the conserved F or W are not part of the CDR3 here. Each record gives: V gene, clone size, D gene, J gene, CDR3 protein. A D gene is named only where the DNA matches it firmly. Only part of the rows carry a size: once, few, many, or a class if the clone is expanded.

v_gene: TRBV29-1; abundance: .; d_gene: .; j_gene: TRBJ2-1; CDR3aa: SVDVTGLYNEQF
v_gene: TRBV11-2; abundance: many; d_gene: .; j_gene: TRBJ2-1; CDR3aa: ASSLDLASYNEQF
v_gene: TRBV6-1; abundance: .; d_gene: .; j_gene: TRBJ2-7; CDR3aa: TSSGLYEQY
v_gene: TRBV6-5; abundance: once; d_gene: .; j_gene: TRBJ2-1; CDR3aa: VSSYSAGWVSYIEQF
v_gene: TRBV6-5; abundance: .; d_gene: .; j_gene: TRBJ1-2; CDR3aa: DSSSRGTYGYT
v_gene: TRBV12-3/TRBV12-4; abundance: .; d_gene: .; j_gene: TRBJ1-5; CDR3aa: AGNREVSNQPQH
v_gene: TRBV5-6; abundance: .; d_gene: .; j_gene: .; CDR3aa: ASSPQTDSNQPQY
v_gene: TRBV29-1; abundance: .; d_gene: .; j_gene: TRBJ1-2; CDR3aa: SIDSGPFGYT
v_gene: TRBV10-3; abundance: .; d_gene: .; j_gene: TRBJ2-1; CDR3aa: AINNPGQGGVEKF
v_gene: TRBV4-1; abundance: .; d_gene: .; j_gene: TRBJ2-5; CDR3aa: ASNQDFNPISETQY
v_gene: TRBV9; abundance: few; d_gene: TRBD2; j_gene: TRBJ2-1; CDR3aa: ASSVLLAAHNEQF
v_gene: TRBV6-2/TRBV6-3; abundance: .; d_gene: .; j_gene: TRBJ2-1; CDR3aa: ISSYGGNGYNEQF
v_gene: TRBV4-2; abundance: .; d_gene: .; j_gene: TRBJ2-2; CDR3aa: TSSHTRGTTGELF
v_gene: TRBV5-4; abundance: .; d_gene: .; j_gene: TRBJ1-1; CDR3aa: VSSLGGSTEAF
v_gene: TRBV7-8; abundance: .; d_gene: .; j_gene: TRBJ1-5; CDR3aa: ASSLADRAINQPQH
v_gene: TRBV6-1; abundance: .; d_gene: TRBD1; j_gene: TRBJ2-2; CDR3aa: ATRTGTGDCGELF
v_gene: TRBV6-2/TRBV6-3; abundance: .; d_gene: TRBD1; j_gene: TRBJ2-2; CDR3aa: ASSYSYRGTGSAGELF